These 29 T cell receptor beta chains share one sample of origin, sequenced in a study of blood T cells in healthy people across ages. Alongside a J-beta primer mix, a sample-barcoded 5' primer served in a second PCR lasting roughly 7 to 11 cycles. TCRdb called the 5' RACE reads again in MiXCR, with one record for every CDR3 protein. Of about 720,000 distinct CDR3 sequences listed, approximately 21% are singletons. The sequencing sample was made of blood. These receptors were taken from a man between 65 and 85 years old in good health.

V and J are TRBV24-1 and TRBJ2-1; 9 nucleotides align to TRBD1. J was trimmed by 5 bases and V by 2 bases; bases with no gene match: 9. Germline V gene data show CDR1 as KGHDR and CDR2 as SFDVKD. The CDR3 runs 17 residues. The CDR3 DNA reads TGTGCCACCAGTGATTGGTCGGGGACAGGGATTGACAATGAGCAGTTCTTC. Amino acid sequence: CATSDWSGTGIDNEQFF.

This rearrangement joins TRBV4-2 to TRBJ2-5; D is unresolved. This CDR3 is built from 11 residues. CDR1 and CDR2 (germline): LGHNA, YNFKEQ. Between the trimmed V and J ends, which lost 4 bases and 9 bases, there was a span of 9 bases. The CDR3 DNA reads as TGTGCCAGCAGCCCTCGGAGACCCCAGTACTTC. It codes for CASSPRRPQYF.

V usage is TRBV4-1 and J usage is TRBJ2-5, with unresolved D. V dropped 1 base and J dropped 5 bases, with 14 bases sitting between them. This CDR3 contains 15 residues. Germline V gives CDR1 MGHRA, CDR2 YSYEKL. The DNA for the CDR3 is TGCGCCAGCAGCCAAGCTGAGTGGGTGTGGGAGACCCAGTACTTC. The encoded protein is CASSQAEWVWETQYF.

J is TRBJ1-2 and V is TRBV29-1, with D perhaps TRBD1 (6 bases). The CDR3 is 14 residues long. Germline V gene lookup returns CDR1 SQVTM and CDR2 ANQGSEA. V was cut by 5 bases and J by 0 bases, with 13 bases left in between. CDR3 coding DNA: TGCAGCGTTATGGGGACATACTCTAACTATGGCTACACCTTC. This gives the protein CSVMGTYSNYGYTF.

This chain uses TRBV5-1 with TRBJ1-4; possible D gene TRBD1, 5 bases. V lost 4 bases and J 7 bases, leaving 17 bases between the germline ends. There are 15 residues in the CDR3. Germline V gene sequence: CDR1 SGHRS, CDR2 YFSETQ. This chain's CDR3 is CASSPTTAGGEKLFF. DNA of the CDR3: TGCGCCAGCAGCCCTACGACAGCGGGAGGTGAAAAACTGTTTTTT.

The CDR3 bases are TGTGCCAGCAGCTTACAAAGCGAGGGGACCCAGTACTTC. Translated, it gives CASSLQSEGTQYF. V and J are TRBV7-2 and TRBJ2-5, with D tentatively TRBD2 (5 bases). This CDR3 comprises 13 residues. V was cut by 2 bases and J by 7 bases, with 11 bases left in between. Germline CDR1 is SGHTA and CDR2 is FQGNSA. The full variable domain, with the rest looked up from reference TRBV7-2 and TRBJ2-5, is GAGVSQSPSNKVTEKGKDVELRCDPISGHTALYWYRQSLGQGLEFLIYFQGNSAPDKSGLPSDRFSAERTGGSVSTLTIQRTQQEDSAVYLCASSLQSEGTQYFGPGTRLLVL.

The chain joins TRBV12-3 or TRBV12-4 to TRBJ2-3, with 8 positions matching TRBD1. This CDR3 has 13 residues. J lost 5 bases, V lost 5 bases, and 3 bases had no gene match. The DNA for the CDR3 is TGTGCCAGCAGTGCCGACAGGGGAGATACGCAGTATTTT. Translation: CASSADRGDTQYF.

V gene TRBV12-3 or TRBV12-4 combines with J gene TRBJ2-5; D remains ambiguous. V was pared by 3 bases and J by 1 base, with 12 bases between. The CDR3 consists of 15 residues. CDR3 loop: CASSFMGVPQETQYF. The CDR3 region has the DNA TGTGCCAGCAGTTTTATGGGCGTCCCCCAAGAGACCCAGTACTTC.

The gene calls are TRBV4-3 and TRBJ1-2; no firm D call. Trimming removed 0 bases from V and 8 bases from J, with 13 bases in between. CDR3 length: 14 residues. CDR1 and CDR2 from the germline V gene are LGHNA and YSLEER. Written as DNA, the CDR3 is TGCGCCAGCAGCCAAGATCACGGTTCTCGGGGCTACACCTTC. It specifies CASSQDHGSRGYTF.

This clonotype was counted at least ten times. The CDR3 spells CSVVRDRGVHEQYF. The CDR3 coding sequence is TGCAGCGTTGTTCGGGACAGGGGCGTCCACGAGCAGTACTTC. The gene calls are TRBV29-1 and TRBJ2-7, with TRBD1 identical over 10 bases. V was clipped by 4 bases and J by 5 bases; unmatched bases: 8. The CDR3 is 14 amino acids. Germline V gene data show CDR1 as SQVTM and CDR2 as ANQGSEA.

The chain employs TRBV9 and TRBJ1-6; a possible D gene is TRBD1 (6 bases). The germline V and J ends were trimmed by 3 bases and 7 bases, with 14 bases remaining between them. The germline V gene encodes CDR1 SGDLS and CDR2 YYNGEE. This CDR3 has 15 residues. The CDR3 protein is CASSAPDSGNSPLHF. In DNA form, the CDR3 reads TGTGCCAGCAGCGCCCCGGACAGTGGGAATTCACCCCTCCACTTT.

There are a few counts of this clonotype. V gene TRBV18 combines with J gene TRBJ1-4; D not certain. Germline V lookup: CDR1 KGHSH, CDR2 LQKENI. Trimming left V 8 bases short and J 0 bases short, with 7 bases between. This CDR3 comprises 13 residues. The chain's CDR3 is CASKGSTNEKLFF. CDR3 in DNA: TGTGCCAGCAAGGGATCAACTAATGAAAAACTGTTTTTT.

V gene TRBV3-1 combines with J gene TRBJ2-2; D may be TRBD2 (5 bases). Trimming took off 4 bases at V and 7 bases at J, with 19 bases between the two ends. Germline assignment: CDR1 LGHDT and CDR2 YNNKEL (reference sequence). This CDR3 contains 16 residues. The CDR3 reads CASSPFGPGDFGELFF. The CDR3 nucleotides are TGTGCCAGCAGCCCCTTCGGGCCCGGGGATTTCGGGGAGCTGTTTTTT.

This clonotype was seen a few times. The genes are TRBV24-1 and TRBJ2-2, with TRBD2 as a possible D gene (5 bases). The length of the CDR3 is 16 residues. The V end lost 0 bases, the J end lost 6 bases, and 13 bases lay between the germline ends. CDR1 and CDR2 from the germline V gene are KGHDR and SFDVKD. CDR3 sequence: CATSDLPGMRAGELFF. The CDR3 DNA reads TGTGCCACCAGTGATTTGCCCGGGATGCGGGCCGGGGAGCTGTTTTTT.

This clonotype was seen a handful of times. CDR3 sequence: CASSTGSGSTDTQYF. As DNA, the CDR3 is TGTGCCAGCAGCACCGGAAGCGGTAGCACAGATACGCAGTATTTT. V usage is TRBV28 and J usage is TRBJ2-3, with D perhaps matching TRBD2 (5 bases). The V end was cut by 6 bases, the J end by 0 bases, with 13 bases between. The germline V gene encodes CDR1 MDHEN and CDR2 SYDVKM. This CDR3 comprises 15 residues.

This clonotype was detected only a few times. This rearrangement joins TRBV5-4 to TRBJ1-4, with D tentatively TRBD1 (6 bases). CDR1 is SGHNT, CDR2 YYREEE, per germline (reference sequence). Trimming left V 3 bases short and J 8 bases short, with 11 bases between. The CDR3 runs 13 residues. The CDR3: CASSWDKGEKLFF. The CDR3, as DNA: TGTGCCAGCAGCTGGGACAAGGGGGAAAAACTGTTTTTT.

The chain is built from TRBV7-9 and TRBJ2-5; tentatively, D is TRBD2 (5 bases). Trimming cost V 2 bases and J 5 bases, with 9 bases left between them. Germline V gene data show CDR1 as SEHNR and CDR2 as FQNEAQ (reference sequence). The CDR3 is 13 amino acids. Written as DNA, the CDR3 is TGTGCCAGCAGCTTATCTAGCTTGGAGACCCAGTACTTC. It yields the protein CASSLSSLETQYF.

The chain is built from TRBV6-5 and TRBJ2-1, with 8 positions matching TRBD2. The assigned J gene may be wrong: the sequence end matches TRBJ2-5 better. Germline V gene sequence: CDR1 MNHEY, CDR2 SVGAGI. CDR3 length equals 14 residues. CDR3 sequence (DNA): TGTGCCAGCAGTCTCGGCGGGGGGATGGAGACCCAGTACTTC. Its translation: CASSLGGGMETQYF.

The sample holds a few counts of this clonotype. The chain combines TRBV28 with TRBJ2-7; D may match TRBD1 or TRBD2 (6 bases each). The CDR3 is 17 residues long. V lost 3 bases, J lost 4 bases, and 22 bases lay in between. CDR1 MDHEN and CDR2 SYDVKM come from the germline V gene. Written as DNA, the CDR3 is TGTGCCAGCAGTTTGAGAGGGGGGCGTTGGAGCGCATACGAGCAGTACGTC. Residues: CASSLRGGRWSAYEQYV.

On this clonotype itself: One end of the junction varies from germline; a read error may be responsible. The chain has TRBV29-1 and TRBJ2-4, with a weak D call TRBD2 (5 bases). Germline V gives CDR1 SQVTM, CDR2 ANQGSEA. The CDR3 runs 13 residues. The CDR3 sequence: CSVEEGLQNIQYF. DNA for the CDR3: TGCAGCGTCGAAGAGGGCCTTCAAAACATTCAGTACTTC.

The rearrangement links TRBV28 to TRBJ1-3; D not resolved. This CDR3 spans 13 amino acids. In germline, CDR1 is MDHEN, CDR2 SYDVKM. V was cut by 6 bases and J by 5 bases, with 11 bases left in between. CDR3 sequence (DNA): TGTGCCAGCAGCTCAAGCAGCAGAAACACCATATATTTT. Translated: CASSSSSRNTIYF.

The CDR3 DNA reads TGTGCCAGCAGCCTAGGGACTAGCGGGGGGGTGACCCGCAATGAGCAGTTCTTC. Its translation is CASSLGTSGGVTRNEQFF. J is TRBJ2-1 and V is TRBV7-9, with 16 bases identical to TRBD2. Germline V lookup: CDR1 SEHNR, CDR2 FQNEAQ (reference sequence). This CDR3 region has 18 residues. The V gene end was trimmed by 5 bases and the J gene end by 6 bases; junction bases not matched to a gene: 10. The full variable domain, rest sourced from reference TRBV7-9 and TRBJ2-1, is DTGVSQNPRHKITKRGQNVTFRCDPISEHNRLYWYRQTLGQGPEFLTYFQNEAQLEKSRLLSDRFSAERPKGSFSTLEIQRTEQGDSAMYLCASSLGTSGGVTRNEQFFGPGTRLTVL.

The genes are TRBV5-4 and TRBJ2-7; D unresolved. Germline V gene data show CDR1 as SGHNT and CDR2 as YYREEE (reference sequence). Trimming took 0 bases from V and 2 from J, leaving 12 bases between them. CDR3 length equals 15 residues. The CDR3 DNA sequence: TGTGCCAGCAGCTTGGAACCAGGTACGACCTACGAGCAGTACTTC. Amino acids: CASSLEPGTTYEQYF.

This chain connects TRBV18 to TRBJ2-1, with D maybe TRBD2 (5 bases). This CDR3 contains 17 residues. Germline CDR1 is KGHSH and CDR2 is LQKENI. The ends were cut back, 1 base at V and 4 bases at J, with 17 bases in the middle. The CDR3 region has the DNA TGTGCCAGCTCACCACGGGTCGAAGGTACGGGGTACAATGAGCAGTTCTTC. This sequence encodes CASSPRVEGTGYNEQFF.

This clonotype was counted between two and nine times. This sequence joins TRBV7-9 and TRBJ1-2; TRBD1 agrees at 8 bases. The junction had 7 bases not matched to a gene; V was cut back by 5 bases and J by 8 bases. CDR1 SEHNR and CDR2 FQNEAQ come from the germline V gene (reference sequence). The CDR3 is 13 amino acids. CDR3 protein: CASSPDRGTGYTF. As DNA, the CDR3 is TGTGCCAGCAGCCCCGACAGGGGTACAGGCTACACCTTC.

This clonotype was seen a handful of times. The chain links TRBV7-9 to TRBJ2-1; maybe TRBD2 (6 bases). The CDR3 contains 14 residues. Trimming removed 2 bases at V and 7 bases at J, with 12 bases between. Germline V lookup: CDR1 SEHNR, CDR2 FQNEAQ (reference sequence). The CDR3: CASSLTGTWNEQFF. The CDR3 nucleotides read TGTGCCAGCAGCTTAACCGGGACTTGGAATGAGCAGTTCTTC.

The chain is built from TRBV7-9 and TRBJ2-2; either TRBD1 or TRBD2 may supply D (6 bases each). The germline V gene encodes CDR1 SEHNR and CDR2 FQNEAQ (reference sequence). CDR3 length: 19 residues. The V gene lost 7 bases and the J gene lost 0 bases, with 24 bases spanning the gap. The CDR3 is CASTSRGMAGLSNTGELFF. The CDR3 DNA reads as TGTGCCAGCACCTCGAGGGGGATGGCGGGACTTTCGAACACCGGGGAGCTGTTTTTT.

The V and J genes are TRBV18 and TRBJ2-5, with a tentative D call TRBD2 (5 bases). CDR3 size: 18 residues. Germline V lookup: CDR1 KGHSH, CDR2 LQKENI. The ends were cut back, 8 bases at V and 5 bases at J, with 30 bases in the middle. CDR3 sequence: CASPERRQPLPPGETQYF. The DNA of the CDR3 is TGTGCCAGCCCCGAAAGGAGGCAACCTCTACCCCCGGGGGAGACCCAGTACTTC. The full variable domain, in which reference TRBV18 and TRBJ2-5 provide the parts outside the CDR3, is NAGVMQNPRHLVRRRGQEARLRCSPMKGHSHVYWYRQLPEEGLKFMVYLQKENIIDESGMPKERFSAEFPKEGPSILRIQQVVRGDSAAYFCASPERRQPLPPGETQYFGPGTRLLVL.

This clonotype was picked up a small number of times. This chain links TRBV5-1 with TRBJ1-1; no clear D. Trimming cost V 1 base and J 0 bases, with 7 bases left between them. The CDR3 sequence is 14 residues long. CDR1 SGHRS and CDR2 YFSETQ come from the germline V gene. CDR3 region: CASSLMTVNTEAFF. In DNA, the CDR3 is TGCGCCAGCAGCTTGATGACGGTGAACACTGAAGCTTTCTTT. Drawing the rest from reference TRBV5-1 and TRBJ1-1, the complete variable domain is KAGVTQTPRYLIKTRGQQVTLSCSPISGHRSVSWYQQTPGQGLQFLFEYFSETQRNKGNFPGRFSGRQFSNSRSEMNVSTLELGDSALYLCASSLMTVNTEAFFGQGTRLTVV.